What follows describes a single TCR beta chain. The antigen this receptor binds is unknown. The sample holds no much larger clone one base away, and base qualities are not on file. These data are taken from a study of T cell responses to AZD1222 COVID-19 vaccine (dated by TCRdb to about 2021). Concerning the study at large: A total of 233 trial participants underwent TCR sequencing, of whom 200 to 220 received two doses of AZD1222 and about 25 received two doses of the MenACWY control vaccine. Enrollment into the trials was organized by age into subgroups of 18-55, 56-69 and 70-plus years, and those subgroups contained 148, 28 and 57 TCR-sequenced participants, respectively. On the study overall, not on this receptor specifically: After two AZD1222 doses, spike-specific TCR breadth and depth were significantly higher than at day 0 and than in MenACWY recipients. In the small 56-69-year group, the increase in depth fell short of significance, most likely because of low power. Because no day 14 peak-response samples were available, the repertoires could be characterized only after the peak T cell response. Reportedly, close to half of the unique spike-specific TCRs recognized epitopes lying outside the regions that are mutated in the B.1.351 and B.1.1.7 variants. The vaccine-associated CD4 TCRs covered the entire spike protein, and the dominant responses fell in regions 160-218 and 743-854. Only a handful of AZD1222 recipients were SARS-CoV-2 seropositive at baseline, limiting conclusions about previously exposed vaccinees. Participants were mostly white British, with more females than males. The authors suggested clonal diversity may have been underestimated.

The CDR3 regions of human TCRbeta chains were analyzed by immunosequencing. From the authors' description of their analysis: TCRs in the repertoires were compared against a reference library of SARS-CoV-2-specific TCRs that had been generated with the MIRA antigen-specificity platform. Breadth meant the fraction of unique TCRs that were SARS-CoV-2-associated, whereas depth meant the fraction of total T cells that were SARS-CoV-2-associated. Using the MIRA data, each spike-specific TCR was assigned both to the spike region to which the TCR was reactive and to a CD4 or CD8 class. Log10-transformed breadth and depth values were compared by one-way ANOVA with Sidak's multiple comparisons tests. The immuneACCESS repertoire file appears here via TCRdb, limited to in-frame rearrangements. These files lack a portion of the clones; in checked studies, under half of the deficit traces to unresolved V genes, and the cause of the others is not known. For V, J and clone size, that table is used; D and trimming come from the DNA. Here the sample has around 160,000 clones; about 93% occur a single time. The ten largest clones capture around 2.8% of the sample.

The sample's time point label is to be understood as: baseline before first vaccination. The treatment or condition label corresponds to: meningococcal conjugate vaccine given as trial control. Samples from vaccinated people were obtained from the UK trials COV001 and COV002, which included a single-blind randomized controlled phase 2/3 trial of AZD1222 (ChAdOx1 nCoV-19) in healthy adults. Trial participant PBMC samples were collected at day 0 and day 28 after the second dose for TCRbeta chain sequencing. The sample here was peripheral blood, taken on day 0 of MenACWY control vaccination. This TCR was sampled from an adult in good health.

The nucleotide sequence reads as follows: TGTGCCAGCAGCTTACAGGGAACAAACTACGAGCAGTACTTC. It is translated as CASSLQGTNYEQYF. Recombination connected TRBV11-2 to TRBJ2-7, with a tentative D gene TRBD1 over 5 matching bases. The CDR3 covers 14 residues, taking in both the cysteine and the phenylalanine. Of all the DNA, just the CDR3 is kept, 42 bases in frame from base 1. CDR1 is given as SGHAT and CDR2 as FQNNGV, both from the germline V gene. At the junction V is shortened by 2 bases and J by 3 bases, with 11 bases in between.